The 5 T cell receptor beta chains in this list originate from one sample, sequenced in a study of blood T cell repertoires in COVID-19. The protocol was immunoSEQ multiplex PCR, while the TCRdb copy is restricted to in-frame clones and leaves out a portion. The sample carries roughly 250,000 clones, roughly 80% recorded once. The specimen was peripheral blood. The origin of the receptors is a woman aged 80 or over with acute or convalescent COVID-19.

The chain combines TRBV6-6 with TRBJ1-6, with TRBD1 as a possible D gene (5 bases). CDR1 and CDR2 (germline): MNHNY, SVGAGI (reference sequence). This CDR3 has 18 amino acids. The V and J ends lost 5 bases and 5 bases respectively, with 22 bases between them. The CDR3 loop reads CASSPTDTFGANNSPLHF. CDR3 DNA sequence: TGTGCCAGCAGTCCCACGGACACCTTTGGGGCAAATAATTCACCCCTCCACTTT.

This chain joins TRBV28 and TRBJ2-3; D unresolved. The CDR3 is 13 amino acids. The germline gives CDR1 MDHEN, CDR2 SYDVKM. The V gene lost 5 bases and the J gene lost 4 bases, with 10 bases spanning the gap. In DNA, the CDR3 is TGTGCCAGCAGTCTGTCTACTCCAGATACGCAGTATTTT. Protein product: CASSLSTPDTQYF.

The chain employs TRBV2 and TRBJ2-7, with 8 positions matching TRBD1. Trimming removed 6 bases from V and 1 base from J; junction bases left unmatched: 5. This CDR3 has 14 amino acids. Germline CDR1 SNHLY, CDR2 FYNNEI. The CDR3 here is CASRAGTGSYEQYF. CDR3 bases: TGTGCCAGCAGGGCTGGGACAGGTTCCTACGAGCAGTACTTC.

The chain carries TRBV18 and TRBJ1-2; D call uncertain. V was cut by 3 bases and J by 2 bases, with 7 bases left in between. Looked up from germline, CDR1 is KGHSH and CDR2 is LQKENI. The CDR3 runs to 13 residues. Here the CDR3 reads CASSPDTNYGYTF. In nucleotides, the CDR3 is TGTGCCAGCTCACCCGACACAAACTATGGCTACACCTTC.

V is TRBV12-3 or TRBV12-4 and J is TRBJ2-5; D may be TRBD2 (5 bases). The length of the CDR3 is 13 residues. V dropped 0 bases and J dropped 3 bases, with 5 bases sitting between them. DNA for the CDR3: TGTGCCAGCAGTTTAGCTAGCGAAGAGACCCAGTACTTC. This sequence encodes CASSLASEETQYF.